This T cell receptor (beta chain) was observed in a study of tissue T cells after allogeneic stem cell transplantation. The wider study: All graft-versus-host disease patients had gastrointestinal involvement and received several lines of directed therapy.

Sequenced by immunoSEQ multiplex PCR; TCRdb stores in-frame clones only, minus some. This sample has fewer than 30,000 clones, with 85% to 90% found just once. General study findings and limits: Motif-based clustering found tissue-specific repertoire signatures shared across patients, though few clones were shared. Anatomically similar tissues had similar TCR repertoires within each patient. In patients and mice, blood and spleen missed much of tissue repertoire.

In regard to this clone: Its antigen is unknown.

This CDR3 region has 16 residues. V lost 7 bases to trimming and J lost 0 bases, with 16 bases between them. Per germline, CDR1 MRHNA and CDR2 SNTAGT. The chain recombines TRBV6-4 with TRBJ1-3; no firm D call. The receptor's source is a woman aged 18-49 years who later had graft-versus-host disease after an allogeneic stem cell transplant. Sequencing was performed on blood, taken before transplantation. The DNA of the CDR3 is TGTGCCAGCACCCCCGTTCGGGTAAGCTCTGGAAACACCATATATTTT. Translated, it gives CASTPVRVSSGNTIYF.